A single sample gave rise to the 13 T cell receptor beta chains below, sequenced in a study of identical twins. Each CDR3 protein is one row after TCRdb ran MiXCR on the 5' RACE reads. The sample has about 690,000 distinct CDR3 sequences; around 6% are singletons. Sequencing used naive T cells sorted from blood. The receptors come from a man aged 18 to 29 in good health.

This clonotype has a count of ten or more. CDR3 coding DNA: TGTGCCAGCAGCTTGCGGGGGCTAATCAGTCAGCCCCAGCATTTT. This gives the protein CASSLRGLISQPQHF. The J gene is TRBJ1-5, the V gene TRBV28; possible D gene TRBD1, 6 bases. V shed 6 bases and J shed 6 bases, with 18 bases lying between them. Germline CDR1 is MDHEN and CDR2 is SYDVKM. This CDR3 region has 15 residues.

This clonotype was recorded at least ten times. This chain uses TRBV5-1 with TRBJ1-6, with no clear D. In germline, CDR1 is SGHRS, CDR2 YFSETQ. The CDR3 extends over 15 amino acids. Trimming left V 1 base short and J 9 bases short, with 14 bases between. The CDR3 protein is CASSLFRTGSSPLHF. The CDR3 region has the DNA TGCGCCAGCAGCTTGTTTAGAACGGGGAGTTCACCCCTCCACTTT.

This clonotype was picked up many times. The V and J genes are TRBV11-2 and TRBJ2-3, with 10 bases that match TRBD2. This CDR3 has 16 amino acids. After removal of 2 bases from V and 4 bases from J, the junction contained 6 bases not matched to a gene. Germline values: CDR1 SGHAT, CDR2 FQNNGV. CDR3 DNA sequence: TGTGCCAGCAGCTTATGGGCTAGCGGGAGCCCAGATACGCAGTATTTT. This gives the protein CASSLWASGSPDTQYF.

This clonotype was counted many times. DNA for the CDR3: TGTGCCAGCAGCCAATGGGGGGATCAGCAGTTCTTC. It yields the protein CASSQWGDQQFF. The chain links TRBV3-1 to TRBJ2-1; TRBD2 is a possible D gene (6 bases). V was shortened by 2 bases and J by 11 bases, with 10 bases between the two germline ends. Germline V lookup: CDR1 LGHDT, CDR2 YNNKEL (reference sequence). This CDR3 has 12 residues.

The chain links TRBV18 to TRBJ2-7; unclear D gene. Looked up from germline, CDR1 is KGHSH and CDR2 is LQKENI. V was pared by 0 bases and J by 1 base, with 7 bases between. This CDR3 is built from 14 residues. The CDR3 protein is CASSPPITSYEQYF. The DNA for the CDR3 is TGTGCCAGCTCACCACCGATTACATCCTACGAGCAGTACTTC.

This clonotype was detected many times. This chain links TRBV7-9 with TRBJ2-1; possible D gene TRBD1, 5 bases. CDR3 size: 16 residues. Germline loops: CDR1 SEHNR, CDR2 FQNEAQ (reference sequence). V lost 5 bases to trimming and J lost 5 bases, with 19 bases between them. CDR3 region: CASSPDQGPLHNEQFF. CDR3 DNA sequence: TGTGCCAGCAGCCCTGACCAGGGTCCCCTCCACAATGAGCAGTTCTTC.

This clonotype was recorded a few times. The chain uses TRBV29-1 and TRBJ2-7; TRBD1 matches 12 bases. Germline CDR1 reads SQVTM; CDR2 reads ANQGSEA. The CDR3 totals 15 residues. The V segment lost 1 base and the J segment 7 bases; nucleotides outside the gene matches: 8. The CDR3, as DNA: TGCAGCGTTGAAGTTGGGGGACAGGGGGCTAGTGAGCAGTACTTC. Translation gives CSVEVGGQGASEQYF.

In this sample, this clonotype turned up many times. V is TRBV25-1 and J is TRBJ2-6, with D possibly TRBD1 on 5 matching bases. Trimming stripped 2 bases from V and 2 bases from J, with 7 bases between. CDR3 length equals 15 residues. The V gene's germline CDR1 is MGHDK and CDR2 SYGVNS. CDR3 nucleotide sequence: TGTGCCAGCAGTGAAGAGACAGCTGGGGCCAACGTCCTGACTTTC. It yields the protein CASSEETAGANVLTF. Full variable domain (rest looked up from reference TRBV25-1 and TRBJ2-6): EADIYQTPRYLVIGTGKKITLECSQTMGHDKMYWYQQDPGMELHLIHYSYGVNSTEKGDLSSESTVSRIRTEHFPLTLESARPSHTSQYLCASSEETAGANVLTFGAGSRLTVL.

At least ten counts were recorded for this clonotype. The V and J genes are TRBV25-1 and TRBJ2-5; tentatively, D is TRBD1 (6 bases). The CDR3 sequence is 14 residues long. Trimming removed 1 base from V and 2 bases from J, with 8 bases in between. CDR1 is MGHDK, CDR2 SYGVNS, per germline. The chain's CDR3 is CASSEWGQQETQYF. The DNA of the CDR3 is TGTGCCAGCAGTGAATGGGGGCAGCAAGAGACCCAGTACTTC.

Many counts were recorded for this clonotype. The V and J genes are TRBV27 and TRBJ1-4, with 7 bases fitting TRBD1. Trimming cost V 2 bases and J 7 bases; bases outside gene matches: 13. This CDR3 contains 17 residues. Germline lookup yields CDR1 MNHEY and CDR2 SMNVEV (reference sequence). Written as DNA, the CDR3 is TGTGCCAGCAGTTTAGCTAACCGACAGGGATCGAGTGAAAAACTGTTTTTT. Translation gives CASSLANRQGSSEKLFF.

This clonotype was picked up many times. This chain links TRBV7-2 with TRBJ2-1; no clear D gene. This CDR3 has 14 amino acids. CDR1 and CDR2 (germline): SGHTA, FQGNSA. V was trimmed by 2 bases and J by 5 bases, leaving 10 bases between them. CDR3 amino acids: CASSLLGRHNEQFF. The CDR3 DNA reads TGTGCCAGCAGCTTACTTGGTCGCCACAATGAGCAGTTCTTC.

The V gene is TRBV20-1, the J gene TRBJ2-7; D is possibly TRBD1 (6 bases). This CDR3 has 12 residues. Trimming shortened V by 3 bases and J by 6 bases, and 12 bases separated the two germline ends. CDR1 and CDR2 (germline): DFQATT, SNEGSKA (reference sequence). CDR3 region: CSASGRGGEQYF. The CDR3, as DNA: TGCAGTGCTAGTGGCAGGGGTGGCGAGCAGTACTTC.

In this sample, this clonotype turned up a few times. The chain is built from TRBV6-1 and TRBJ2-7; 11 bases line up with TRBD1. The CDR3 length is 14 residues. Unmatched junction bases numbered 5, after V lost 4 bases and J lost 6 bases. Germline-derived CDR1 and CDR2 are MNHNS and SASEGT. DNA for the CDR3: TGTGCCAGCAGTGCCGCCGGGACAGGGGGCGAGCAGTACTTC. This codes for CASSAAGTGGEQYF.